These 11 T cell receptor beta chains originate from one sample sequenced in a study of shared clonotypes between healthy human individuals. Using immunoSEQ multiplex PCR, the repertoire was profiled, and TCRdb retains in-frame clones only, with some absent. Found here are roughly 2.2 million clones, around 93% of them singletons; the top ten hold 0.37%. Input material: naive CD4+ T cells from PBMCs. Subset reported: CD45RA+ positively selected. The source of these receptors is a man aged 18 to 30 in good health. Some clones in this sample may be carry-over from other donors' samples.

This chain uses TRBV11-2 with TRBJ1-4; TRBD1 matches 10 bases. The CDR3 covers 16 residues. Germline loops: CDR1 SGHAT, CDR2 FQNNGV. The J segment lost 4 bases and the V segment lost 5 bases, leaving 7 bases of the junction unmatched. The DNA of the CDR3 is TGTGCCAGCAGCCCCACCGGACAGGGGGGTAATGAAAAACTGTTTTTT. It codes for CASSPTGQGGNEKLFF.

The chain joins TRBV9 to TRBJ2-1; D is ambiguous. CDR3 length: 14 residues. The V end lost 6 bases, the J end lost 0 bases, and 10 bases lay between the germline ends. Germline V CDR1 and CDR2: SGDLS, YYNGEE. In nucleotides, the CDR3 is TGTGCCAGCACCCCTTTTGGCTCCTACAATGAGCAGTTCTTC. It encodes CASTPFGSYNEQFF.

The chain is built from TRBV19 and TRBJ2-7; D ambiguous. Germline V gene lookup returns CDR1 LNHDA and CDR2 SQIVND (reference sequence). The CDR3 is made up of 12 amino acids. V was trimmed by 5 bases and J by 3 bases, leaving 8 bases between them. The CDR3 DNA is TGTGCCAGTAGTCAGGTAGACTACGAGCAGTACTTC. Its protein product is CASSQVDYEQYF.

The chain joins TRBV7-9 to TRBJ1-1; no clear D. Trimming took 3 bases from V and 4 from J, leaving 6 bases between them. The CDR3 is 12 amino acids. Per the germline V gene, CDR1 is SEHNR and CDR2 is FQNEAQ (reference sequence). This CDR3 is CASSFVGTEAFF. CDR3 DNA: TGTGCCAGCAGCTTTGTTGGCACTGAAGCTTTCTTT.

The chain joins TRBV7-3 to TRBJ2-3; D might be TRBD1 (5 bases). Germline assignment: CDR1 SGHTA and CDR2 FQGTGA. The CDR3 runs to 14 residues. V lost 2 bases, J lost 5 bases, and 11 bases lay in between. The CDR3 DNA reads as TGTGCCAGCAGCTTAGCCAGGGTAGGAGATACGCAGTATTTT. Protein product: CASSLARVGDTQYF.

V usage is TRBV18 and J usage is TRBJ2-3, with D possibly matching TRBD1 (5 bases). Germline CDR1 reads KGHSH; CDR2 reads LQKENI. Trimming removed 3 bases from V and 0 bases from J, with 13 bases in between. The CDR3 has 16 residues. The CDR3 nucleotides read TGTGCCAGCTCACCCCTTAGGGGCGGTAGCACAGATACGCAGTATTTT. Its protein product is CASSPLRGGSTDTQYF.

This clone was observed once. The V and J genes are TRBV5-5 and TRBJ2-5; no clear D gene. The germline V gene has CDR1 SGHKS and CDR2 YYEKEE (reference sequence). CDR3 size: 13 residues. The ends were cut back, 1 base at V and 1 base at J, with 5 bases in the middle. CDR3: CASSLSGQETQYF. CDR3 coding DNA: TGTGCCAGCAGCTTGTCCGGCCAAGAGACCCAGTACTTC.

CDR3 loop: CASSPRTVSGANVLTF. DNA of the CDR3: TGTGCCAGTAGTCCACGGACAGTCTCTGGGGCCAACGTCCTGACTTTC. V gene TRBV19 combines with J gene TRBJ2-6; weak D call: TRBD1 (6 bases). CDR1 is LNHDA, CDR2 SQIVND, per germline (reference sequence). V gave up 5 bases and J gave up 0 bases, with 11 bases separating them. The CDR3 spans 16 residues.

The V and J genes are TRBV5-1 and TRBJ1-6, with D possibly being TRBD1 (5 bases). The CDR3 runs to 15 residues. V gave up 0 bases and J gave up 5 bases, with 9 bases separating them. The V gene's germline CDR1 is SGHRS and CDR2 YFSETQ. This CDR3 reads CASSLGQIDNSPLHF. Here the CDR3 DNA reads TGCGCCAGCAGCTTGGGACAGATCGATAATTCACCCCTCCACTTT.

CDR3 sequence: CASSRWQPMDTQYF. Written as DNA, the CDR3 is TGTGCCAGCAGTAGGTGGCAGCCGATGGATACGCAGTATTTT. The chain couples TRBV27 to TRBJ2-3, with D hard to call. Germline V CDR1 and CDR2: MNHEY, SMNVEV (reference sequence). There are 14 residues in the CDR3. Trimming left V 5 bases short and J 6 bases short, with 15 bases between.

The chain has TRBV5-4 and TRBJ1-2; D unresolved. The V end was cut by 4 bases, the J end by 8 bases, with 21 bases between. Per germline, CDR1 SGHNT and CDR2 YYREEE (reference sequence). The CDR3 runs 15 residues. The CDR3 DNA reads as TGTGCCAGCAGCCCCCAGTCCCAGAACATCGGGGGCTACACCTTC. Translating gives CASSPQSQNIGGYTF. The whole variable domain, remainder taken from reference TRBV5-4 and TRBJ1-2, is ETGVTQSPTHLIKTRGQQVTLRCSSQSGHNTVSWYQQALGQGPQFIFQYYREEENGRGNFPPRFSGLQFPNYSSELNVNALELDDSALYLCASSPQSQNIGGYTFGSGTRLTVV.